This T cell receptor (beta chain) was identified in a study of response to subunit inactivated influenza vaccine. Overall study findings and caveats: It was the authors' suggestion that each seasonal influenza vaccination recruits few new T cells.

This clonotype was counted between two and nine times. What it recognizes is unknown. One entry per CDR3 protein results from TCRdb running MiXCR on the RT-PCR reads. The table has hundreds of thousands of distinct CDR3 sequences, roughly 23% seen once. This CDR3 region has 15 residues. Trimming at V came to 2 bases and at J to 8 bases, leaving 5 bases not matched to a gene. Germline V gene lookup returns CDR1 SGHTA and CDR2 FQGNSA. The material was CD4+ T cells sorted from PBMCs, obtained 4 to 6 days after vaccination. The receptor was derived from a man aged 50 to 59 who received an inactivated influenza vaccine. This chain connects TRBV7-2 to TRBJ2-1; 11 bases are shared with TRBD1. The CDR3: CASSLRTGGWDEQFF. In nucleotides, the CDR3 is TGTGCCAGCAGCTTAAGGACAGGGGGCTGGGATGAGCAGTTCTTC. Together with reference TRBV7-2 and TRBJ2-1, the CDR3 gives the full variable domain: GAGVSQSPSNKVTEKGKDVELRCDPISGHTALYWYRQSLGQGLEFLIYFQGNSAPDKSGLPSDRFSAERTGGSVSTLTIQRTQQEDSAVYLCASSLRTGGWDEQFFGPGTRLTVL.